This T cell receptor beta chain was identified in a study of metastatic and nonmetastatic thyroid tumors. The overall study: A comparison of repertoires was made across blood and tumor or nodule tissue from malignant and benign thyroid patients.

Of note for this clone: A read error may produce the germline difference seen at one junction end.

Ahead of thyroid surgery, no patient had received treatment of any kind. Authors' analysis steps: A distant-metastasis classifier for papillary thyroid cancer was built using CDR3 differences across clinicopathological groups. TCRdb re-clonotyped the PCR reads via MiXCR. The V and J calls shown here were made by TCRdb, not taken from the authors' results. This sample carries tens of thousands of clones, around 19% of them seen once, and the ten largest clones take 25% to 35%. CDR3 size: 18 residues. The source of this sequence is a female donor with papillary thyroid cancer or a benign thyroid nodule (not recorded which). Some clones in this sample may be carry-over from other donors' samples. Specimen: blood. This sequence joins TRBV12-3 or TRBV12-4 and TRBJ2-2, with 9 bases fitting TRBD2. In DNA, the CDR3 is TGTGCCATCAGTTTAAATCCCCTAGCGGGATCTATCACCGGGGAGCTGTTTTTT. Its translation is CAISLNPLAGSITGELFF.